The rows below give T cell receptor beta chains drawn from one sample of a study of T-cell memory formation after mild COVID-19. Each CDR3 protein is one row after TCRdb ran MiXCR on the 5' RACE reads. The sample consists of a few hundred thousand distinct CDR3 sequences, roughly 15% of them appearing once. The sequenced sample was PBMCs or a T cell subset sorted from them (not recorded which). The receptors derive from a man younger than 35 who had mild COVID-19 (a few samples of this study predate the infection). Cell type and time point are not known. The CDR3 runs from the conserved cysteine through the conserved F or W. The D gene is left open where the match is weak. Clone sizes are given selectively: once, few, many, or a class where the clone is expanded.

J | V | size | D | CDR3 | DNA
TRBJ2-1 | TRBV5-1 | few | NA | CASSLDSSRNFNNEQFF | TGCGCCAGCAGTTTGGACTCGTCCAGGAACTTTAACAATGAGCAGTTCTTC
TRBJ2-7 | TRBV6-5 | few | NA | CASSYEGYEQYF | TGTGCCAGCAGTTACGAGGGCTACGAGCAGTACTTC
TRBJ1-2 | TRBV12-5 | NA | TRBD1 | CASGLSTGGRLGYTF | TGTGCTAGTGGTTTGTCTACAGGGGGCCGTCTTGGCTACACCTTC
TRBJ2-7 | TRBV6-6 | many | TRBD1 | CASSYSGPQGVYHEQYF | TGTGCCAGCAGTTACTCGGGGCCCCAGGGGGTTTACCACGAGCAGTACTTC
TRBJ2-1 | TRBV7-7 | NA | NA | CASSLVHGNEQFF | TGTGCTAGCAGCTTAGTACATGGTAATGAGCAGTTCTTC
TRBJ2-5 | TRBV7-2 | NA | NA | CASSPGAFSGWYQETQYF | TGTGCCAGCAGCCCGGGGGCCTTTTCCGGTTGGTACCAAGAGACCCAGTACTTC
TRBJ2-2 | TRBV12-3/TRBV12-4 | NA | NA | CASSLRQGNGELFF | TGTGCCAGCAGTTTGAGGCAGGGAAACGGGGAGCTGTTTTTT
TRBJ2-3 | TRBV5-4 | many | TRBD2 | CASSSSGTSGSDTQYF | TGTGCCAGCAGTAGTTCCGGGACTAGCGGCTCAGATACGCAGTATTTT
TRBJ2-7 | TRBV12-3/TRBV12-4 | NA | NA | CASSAVDASSYEQYF | TGTGCCAGCAGTGCGGTTGATGCCTCTTCCTACGAGCAGTACTTC
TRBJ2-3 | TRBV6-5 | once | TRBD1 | CASSRHRGRTDTQYF | TGTGCCAGCAGTCGGCACAGGGGGCGGACAGATACGCAGTATTTT
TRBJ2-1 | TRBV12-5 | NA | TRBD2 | CASGLGTSGPYNEQFF | TGTGCTAGTGGTTTGGGGACTAGCGGTCCTTACAATGAGCAGTTCTTC
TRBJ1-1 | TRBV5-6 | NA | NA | CASSSTKGGNTEAFF | TGTGCCAGCAGCTCTACCAAAGGTGGGAACACTGAAGCTTTCTTT
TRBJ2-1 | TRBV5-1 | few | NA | CASSLEGAGGTYNEQFF | TGCGCCAGCAGCTTGGAGGGTGCCGGGGGTACCTACAATGAGCAGTTCTTC
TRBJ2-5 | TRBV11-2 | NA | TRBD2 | CASSSRGGKETQYF | TGTGCCAGCAGCTCCCGCGGGGGGAAGGAGACCCAGTACTTC
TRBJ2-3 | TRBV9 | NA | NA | CASSGDFLTQYF | TGTGCCAGCAGCGGGGACTTCCTTACGCAGTATTTT
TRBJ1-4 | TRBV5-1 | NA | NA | CASSPARGRGEKLFF | TGCGCCAGCAGCCCGGCCCGGGGACGGGGTGAAAAACTGTTTTTT
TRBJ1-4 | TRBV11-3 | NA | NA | CASSRDSGTTNEKLFF | TGTGCCAGCAGCCGAGATTCCGGGACAACTAATGAAAAACTGTTTTTT
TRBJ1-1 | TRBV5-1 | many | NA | CASSWGWGTEAFF | TGCGCCAGCAGCTGGGGCTGGGGGACTGAAGCTTTCTTT